The clone carrying this T cell receptor beta chain was recorded at least ten times. V shed 3 bases and J shed 3 bases, with 8 bases lying between them. CDR3 length: 13 amino acids. Per germline, CDR1 LNHDA and CDR2 SQIVND (reference sequence). This sample was taken from a study of T-cell reconstitution after alpha-beta-depleted transplantation in children. For TCRbeta, the library was prepared with unique molecular identifiers. TCRdb re-analysed the PCR reads in MiXCR, keeping a single row per CDR3 protein. This sample yields some 600,000 distinct CDR3 sequences, of which roughly 17% are seen a single time; approximately 1% belongs to the top ten.

Here the sequenced sample was PBMCs from the stem cell graft donor, taken from the stem cell graft. The source is a human donor who donated a stem cell graft to a child with acute myeloid leukemia. The chain recombines TRBV19 with TRBJ2-5, with a possible D match to TRBD1 (5 bases). The CDR3, as DNA: TGTGCCAGTAGTATCGGCAGGGAAGAGACCCAGTACTTC. As protein: CASSIGREETQYF.